This T cell receptor (beta chain) was recovered during a study of blood T cells in healthy people across ages. This clonotype has only a few counts. Antigen specificity is unknown. Next came a second PCR, run for about 7 to 12 cycles, which used a sample-barcoded 5' primer along with a J-beta primer mix. All samples gave at least 2.5 million CDR3-containing paired-end reads. One entry per CDR3 protein results from TCRdb running MiXCR on the 5' RACE reads. The profile shows about a million distinct CDR3 sequences, about 51% of them singletons. Study results and limitations: The unknown donor CMV status may have confounded expanded clonotype changes. More naive CD4+ cells and higher diversity were found in long-lived than in aged donors. Age brought a roughly linear fall in TCR beta diversity measured per million T cells.

Sequencing was done on a sample of blood. The receptor was isolated from a woman aged 55-75 years in good health.

The chain's CDR3 is CASRQGGVDTQYF. Written as DNA, the CDR3 is TGTGCCAGCAGGCAGGGAGGGGTAGATACGCAGTATTTT. The V and J genes are TRBV12-3 or TRBV12-4 and TRBJ2-3, with 7 bases lining up with TRBD2. J gave up 5 bases and V 6 bases, and 5 bases lay outside the gene matches. The CDR3 length is 13 residues.